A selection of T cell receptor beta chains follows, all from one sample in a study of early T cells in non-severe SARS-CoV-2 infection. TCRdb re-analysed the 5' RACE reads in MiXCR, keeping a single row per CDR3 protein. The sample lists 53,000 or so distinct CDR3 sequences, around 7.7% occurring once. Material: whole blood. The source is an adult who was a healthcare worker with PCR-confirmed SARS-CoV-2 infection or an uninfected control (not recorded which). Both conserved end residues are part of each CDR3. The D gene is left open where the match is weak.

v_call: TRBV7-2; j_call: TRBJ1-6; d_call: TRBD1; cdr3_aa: CASSQGQVDSPLHF
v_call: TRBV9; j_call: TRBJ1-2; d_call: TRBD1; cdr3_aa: CASSRQGESYGYTF
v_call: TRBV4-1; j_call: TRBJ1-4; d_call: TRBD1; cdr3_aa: CASSQESPRDRGEKLFF
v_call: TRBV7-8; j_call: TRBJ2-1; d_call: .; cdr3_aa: CASSLYRVNSYNEQFF
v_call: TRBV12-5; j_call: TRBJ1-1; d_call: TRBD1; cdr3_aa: CASGLTPGTGTEAFF
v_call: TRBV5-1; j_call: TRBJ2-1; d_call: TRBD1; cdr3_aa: CASSEGQGPYNEQFF
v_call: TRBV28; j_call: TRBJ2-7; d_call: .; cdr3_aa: CASRNHRDNSYEQYF
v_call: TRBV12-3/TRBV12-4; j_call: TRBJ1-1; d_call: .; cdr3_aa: CASRLTENTEAFF
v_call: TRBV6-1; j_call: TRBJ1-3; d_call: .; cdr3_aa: CASSEGWRNTIYF
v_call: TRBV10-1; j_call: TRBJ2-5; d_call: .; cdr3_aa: CASSDDGGRRDLQETQYF
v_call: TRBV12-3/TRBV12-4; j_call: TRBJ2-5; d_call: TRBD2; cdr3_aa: CASSRLAGIQETQYF
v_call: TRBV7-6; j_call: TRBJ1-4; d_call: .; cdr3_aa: CASRDSATNEKLFF
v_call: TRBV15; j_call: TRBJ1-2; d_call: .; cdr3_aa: CATSTISDTTYGYTF
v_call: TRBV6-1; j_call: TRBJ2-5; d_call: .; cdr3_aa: CASSVNEGETQYF
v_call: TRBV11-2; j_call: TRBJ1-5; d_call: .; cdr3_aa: CASSLSQNQPQHF
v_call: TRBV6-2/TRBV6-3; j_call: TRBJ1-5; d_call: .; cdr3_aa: CASSYSDSRRGSNQPQHF
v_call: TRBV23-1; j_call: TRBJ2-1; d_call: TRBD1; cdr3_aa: CASSQQTGDNNEQFF
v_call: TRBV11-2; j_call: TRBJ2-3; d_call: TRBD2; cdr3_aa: CASSRTSGGPTKPTDTQYF
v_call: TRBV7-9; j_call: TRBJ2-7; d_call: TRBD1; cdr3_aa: CASSRTGSYEQYF
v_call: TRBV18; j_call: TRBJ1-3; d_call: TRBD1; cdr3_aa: CASSPLGTGSGNTIYF
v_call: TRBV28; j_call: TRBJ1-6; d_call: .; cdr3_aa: CASSQQGNSPLHF
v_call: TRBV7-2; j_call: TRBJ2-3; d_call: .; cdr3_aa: CASSLLGVDTQYF
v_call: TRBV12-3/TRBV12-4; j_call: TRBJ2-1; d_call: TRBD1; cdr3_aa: CASKGTGEYNEQFF
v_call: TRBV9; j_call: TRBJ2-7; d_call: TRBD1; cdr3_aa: CASSVEDRGYEQYF
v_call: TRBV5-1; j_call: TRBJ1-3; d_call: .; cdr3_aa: CASHPGQNSGNTIYF
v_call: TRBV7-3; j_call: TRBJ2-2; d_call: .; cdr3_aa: CASSLRRQLNTGELFF
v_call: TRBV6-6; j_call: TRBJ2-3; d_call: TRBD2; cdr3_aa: CASSPGGAGTDTQYF
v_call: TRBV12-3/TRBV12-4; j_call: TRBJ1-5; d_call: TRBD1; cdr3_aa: CASSPFRQGRQPQHF
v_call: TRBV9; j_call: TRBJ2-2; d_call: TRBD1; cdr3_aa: CASSETGTNTGELFF
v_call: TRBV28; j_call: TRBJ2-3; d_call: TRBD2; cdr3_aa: CASSFASGGRTDTQYF
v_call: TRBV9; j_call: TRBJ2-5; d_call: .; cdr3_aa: CASSVAGTEYQETQYF
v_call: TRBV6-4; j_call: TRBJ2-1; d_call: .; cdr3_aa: CASSDSGSSSYNEQFF
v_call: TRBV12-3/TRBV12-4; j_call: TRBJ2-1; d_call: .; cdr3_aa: CASRPRRGLGEQFF
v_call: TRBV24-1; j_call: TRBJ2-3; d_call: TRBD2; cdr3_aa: CATGEGSTDTQYF
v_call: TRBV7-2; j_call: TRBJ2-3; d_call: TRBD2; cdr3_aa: CASSLYSGAVADTQYF
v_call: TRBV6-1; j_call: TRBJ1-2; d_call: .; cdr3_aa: CASSDAGAGHYGYTF
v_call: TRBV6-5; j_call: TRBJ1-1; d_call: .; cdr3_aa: CASSYVPGPGTEAFF
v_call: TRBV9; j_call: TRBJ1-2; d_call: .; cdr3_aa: CASESQANYGYTF
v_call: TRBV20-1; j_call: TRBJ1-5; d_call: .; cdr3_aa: CSAWTWHSNQPQHF
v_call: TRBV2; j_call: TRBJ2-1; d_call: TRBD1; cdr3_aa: CASSEEGQGVLGNEQFF
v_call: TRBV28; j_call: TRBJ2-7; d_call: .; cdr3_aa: CASSLRGGIRAYEQYF
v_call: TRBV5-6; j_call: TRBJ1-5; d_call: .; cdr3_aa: CASSSNNQPQHF
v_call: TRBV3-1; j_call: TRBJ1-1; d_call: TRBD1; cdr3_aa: CASSRRTSGQGLNTEAFF
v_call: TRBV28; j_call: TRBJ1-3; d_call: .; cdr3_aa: CASSRDANSGNTIYF
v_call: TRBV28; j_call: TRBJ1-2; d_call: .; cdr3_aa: CASSLWQSILYGYTF
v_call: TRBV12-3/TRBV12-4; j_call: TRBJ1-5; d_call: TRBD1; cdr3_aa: CASSRGQGFDQPQHF
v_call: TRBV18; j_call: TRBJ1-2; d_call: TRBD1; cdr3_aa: CASSQDRTYGYTF
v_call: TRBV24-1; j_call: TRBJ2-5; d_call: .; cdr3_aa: CATSDFNGETQYF
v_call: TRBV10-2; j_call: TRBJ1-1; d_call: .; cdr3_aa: CASSGREAFF
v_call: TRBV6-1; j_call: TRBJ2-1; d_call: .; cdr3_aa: CASRSDREGYNEQFF
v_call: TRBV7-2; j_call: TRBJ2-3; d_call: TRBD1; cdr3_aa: CASSFRQGATDTQYF
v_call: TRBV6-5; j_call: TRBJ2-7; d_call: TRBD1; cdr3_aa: CASSYLQGPYEQYF
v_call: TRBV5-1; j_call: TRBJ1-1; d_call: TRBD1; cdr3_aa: CASSFSTGTGEAFF
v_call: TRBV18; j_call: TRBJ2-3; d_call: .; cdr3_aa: CASSPELGGTDTQYF
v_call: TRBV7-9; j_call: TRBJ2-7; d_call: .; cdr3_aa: CASSQLQGRKAYEQYF
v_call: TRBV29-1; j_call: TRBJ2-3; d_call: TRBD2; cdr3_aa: CSVERGGPWDTQYF
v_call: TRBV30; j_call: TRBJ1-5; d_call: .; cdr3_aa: CAWSAGQPQHF